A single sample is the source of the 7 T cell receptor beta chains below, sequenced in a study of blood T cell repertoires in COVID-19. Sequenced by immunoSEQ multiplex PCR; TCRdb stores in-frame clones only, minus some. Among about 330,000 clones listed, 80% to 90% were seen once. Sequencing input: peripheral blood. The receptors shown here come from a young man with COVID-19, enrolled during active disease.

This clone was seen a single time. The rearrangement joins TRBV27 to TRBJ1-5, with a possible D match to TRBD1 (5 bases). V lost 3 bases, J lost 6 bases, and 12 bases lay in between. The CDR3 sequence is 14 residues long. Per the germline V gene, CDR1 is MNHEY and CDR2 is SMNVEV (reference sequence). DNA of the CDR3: TGTGCCAGCAGTTTTTACCAGGGAGGTCAGCCCCAGCATTTT. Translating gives CASSFYQGGQPQHF.

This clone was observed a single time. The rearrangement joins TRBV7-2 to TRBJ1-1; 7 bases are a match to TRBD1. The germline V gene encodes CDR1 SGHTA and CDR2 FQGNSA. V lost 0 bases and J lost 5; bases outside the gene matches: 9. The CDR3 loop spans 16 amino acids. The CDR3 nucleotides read TGTGCCAGCAGCTTAGCGCGGAGGGGGCAAAGGACTGAAGCTTTCTTT. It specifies CASSLARRGQRTEAFF.

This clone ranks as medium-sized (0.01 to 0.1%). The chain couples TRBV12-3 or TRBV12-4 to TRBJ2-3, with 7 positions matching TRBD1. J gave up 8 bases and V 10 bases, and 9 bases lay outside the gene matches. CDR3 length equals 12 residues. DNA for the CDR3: TGTGCCACCGGACAAGGGGGCGTTACGCAGTATTTT. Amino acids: CATGQGGVTQYF.

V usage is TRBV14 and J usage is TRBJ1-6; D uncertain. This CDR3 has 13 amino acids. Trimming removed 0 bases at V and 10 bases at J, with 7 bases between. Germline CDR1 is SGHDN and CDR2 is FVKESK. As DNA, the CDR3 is TGTGCCAGCAGCCAAGATTGGGCATCACCCCTCCACTTT. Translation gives CASSQDWASPLHF.

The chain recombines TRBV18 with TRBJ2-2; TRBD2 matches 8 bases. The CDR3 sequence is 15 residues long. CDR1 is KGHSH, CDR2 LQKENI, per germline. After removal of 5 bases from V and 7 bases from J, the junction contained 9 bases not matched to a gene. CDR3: CASSTTGTRGGELFF. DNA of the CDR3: TGTGCCAGCTCAACAACCGGGACTAGAGGCGGGGAGCTGTTTTTT.

The CDR3, as DNA: TGCAGCGGCCGGGACTCCCGGGAGCAGTACTTC. Translated: CSGRDSREQYF. The J gene is TRBJ2-7, the V gene TRBV29-1; D may be TRBD2 (6 bases). The V gene lost 7 bases and the J gene lost 7 bases, with 14 bases spanning the gap. CDR3 size: 11 residues. CDR1 SQVTM and CDR2 ANQGSEA come from the germline V gene.

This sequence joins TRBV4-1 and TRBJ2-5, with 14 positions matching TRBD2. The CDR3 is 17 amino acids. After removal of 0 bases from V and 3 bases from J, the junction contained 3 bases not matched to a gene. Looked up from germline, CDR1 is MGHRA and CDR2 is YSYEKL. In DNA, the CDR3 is TGCGCCAGCAGCCAAGATACGGGACTAGCGGGAGAAGAGACCCAGTACTTC. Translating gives CASSQDTGLAGEETQYF.